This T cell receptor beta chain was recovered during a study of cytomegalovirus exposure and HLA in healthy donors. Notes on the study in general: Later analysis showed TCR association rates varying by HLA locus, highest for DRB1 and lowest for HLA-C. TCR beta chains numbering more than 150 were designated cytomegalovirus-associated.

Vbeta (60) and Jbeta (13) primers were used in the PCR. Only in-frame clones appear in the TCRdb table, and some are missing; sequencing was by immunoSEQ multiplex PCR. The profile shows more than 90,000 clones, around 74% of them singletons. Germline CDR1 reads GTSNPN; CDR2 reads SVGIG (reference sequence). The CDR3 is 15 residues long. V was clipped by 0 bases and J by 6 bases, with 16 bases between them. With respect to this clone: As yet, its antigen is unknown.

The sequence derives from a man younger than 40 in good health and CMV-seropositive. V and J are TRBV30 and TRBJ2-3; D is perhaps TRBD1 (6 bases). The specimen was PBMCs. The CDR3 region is CAWSVRGLTGDTQYF. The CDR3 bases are TGTGCCTGGAGTGTACGAGGGCTTACAGGGGATACGCAGTATTTT.